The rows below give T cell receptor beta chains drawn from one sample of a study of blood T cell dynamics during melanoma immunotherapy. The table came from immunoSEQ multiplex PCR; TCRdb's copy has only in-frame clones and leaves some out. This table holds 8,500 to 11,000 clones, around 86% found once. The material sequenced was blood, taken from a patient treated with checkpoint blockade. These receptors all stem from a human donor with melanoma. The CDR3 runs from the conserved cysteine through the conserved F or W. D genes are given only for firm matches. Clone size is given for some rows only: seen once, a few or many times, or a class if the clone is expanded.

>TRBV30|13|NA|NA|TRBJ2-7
CACGPSSSYEQYF
TGTGCCTGCGGGCCCTCGAGCTCCTACGAGCAGTACTTC
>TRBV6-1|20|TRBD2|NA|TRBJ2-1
CASSEAVGTSGRNSYNEQFF
TGTGCCAGCAGTGAAGCGGTGGGGACTAGCGGAAGGAACTCCTACAATGAGCAGTTCTTC
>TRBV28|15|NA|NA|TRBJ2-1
CASSLYFSGWNEQFF
TGTGCCAGCAGTTTATATTTCTCGGGGTGGAATGAGCAGTTCTTC
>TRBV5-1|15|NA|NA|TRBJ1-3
CASSMDATSGNTIYF
TGCGCCAGCAGCATGGACGCCACCTCTGGAAACACCATATATTTT
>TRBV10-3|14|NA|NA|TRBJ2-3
CALSNRLGTDTQYF
TGTGCCCTATCGAACCGTCTAGGCACAGATACGCAGTATTTT
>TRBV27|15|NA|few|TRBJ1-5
CASSLEGVGDQPQHF
TGTGCCAGCAGTTTAGAGGGGGTGGGGGATCAGCCCCAGCATTTT
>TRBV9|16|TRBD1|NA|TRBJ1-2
CASSVGVGQGADGYTF
TGTGCCAGCAGCGTAGGGGTAGGACAGGGGGCAGATGGCTACACCTTC
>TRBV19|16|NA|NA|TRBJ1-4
CASSIAVGQRGEKLFF
TGTGCCAGTAGTATCGCGGTTGGCCAGAGGGGTGAAAAACTGTTTTTT
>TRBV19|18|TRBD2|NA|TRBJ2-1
CASSISSGRPSSYNEQFF
TGTGCCAGTAGTATCTCCAGCGGGAGGCCGAGCTCCTACAATGAGCAGTTCTTC
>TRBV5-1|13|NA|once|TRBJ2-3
CASRDLPADTQYF
TGCGCCAGCAGGGACTTACCCGCGGATACGCAGTATTTT
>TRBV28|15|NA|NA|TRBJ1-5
CASSLYRVLYQPQHF
TGTGCCAGCAGTTTGTACAGGGTTTTGTATCAGCCCCAGCATTTT
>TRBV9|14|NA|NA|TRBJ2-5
CASSVGQGQETQYF
TGTGCCAGCAGCGTAGGTCAGGGTCAAGAGACCCAGTACTTC
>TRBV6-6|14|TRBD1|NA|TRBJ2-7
CASSPDREGNEQYF
TGTGCCAGCAGTCCCGACAGGGAAGGAAACGAGCAGTACTTC
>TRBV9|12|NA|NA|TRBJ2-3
CASSVSTDTQYF
TGTGCCAGCAGCGTATCAACAGATACGCAGTATTTT
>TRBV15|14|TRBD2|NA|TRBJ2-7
CATTAGGTSYEQYF
TGTGCCACCACAGCGGGAGGAACCTCCTACGAGCAGTACTTC
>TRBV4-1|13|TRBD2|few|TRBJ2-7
CASSPGLAVEQYF
TGCGCCAGCAGCCCCGGACTAGCGGTCGAGCAGTACTTC
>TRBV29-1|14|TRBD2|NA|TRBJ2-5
CSVVWPSGQETQYF
TGCAGCGTTGTTTGGCCTAGCGGGCAAGAGACCCAGTACTTC
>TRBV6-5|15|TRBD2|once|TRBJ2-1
CASSLRLADNNEQFF
TGTGCCAGCAGTCTTCGACTAGCGGATAACAATGAGCAGTTCTTC
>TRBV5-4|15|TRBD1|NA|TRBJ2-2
CASSLQGALSGELFF
TGTGCCAGCAGCCTGCAGGGGGCGCTTTCCGGGGAGCTGTTTTTT
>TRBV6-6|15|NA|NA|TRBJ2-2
CASSYAGGGTGELFF
TGTGCCAGCAGTTACGCAGGGGGAGGAACCGGGGAGCTGTTTTTT
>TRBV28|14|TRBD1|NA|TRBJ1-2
CAVHRGLANYGYTF
TGTGCCGTTCACAGGGGATTAGCTAACTATGGCTACACCTTC
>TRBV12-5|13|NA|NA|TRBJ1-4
CASSAVNNEKLFF
TGTGCTAGTTCGGCAGTCAATAATGAAAAACTGTTTTTT
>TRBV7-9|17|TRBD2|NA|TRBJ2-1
CASSSGLAGPTYNEQFF
TGTGCCAGCAGCTCGGGACTAGCGGGACCCACCTACAATGAGCAGTTCTTC
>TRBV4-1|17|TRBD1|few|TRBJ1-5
CASSQTGRGLSNQPQHF
TGCGCCAGCAGCCAAACCGGGAGGGGGCTTAGCAATCAGCCCCAGCATTTT
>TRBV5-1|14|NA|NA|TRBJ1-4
CASSLERANEKLFF
TGCGCCAGCAGCTTAGAACGGGCTAATGAAAAACTGTTTTTT
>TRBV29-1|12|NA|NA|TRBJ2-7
CSVEEERYEQYF
TGCAGCGTTGAAGAGGAAAGGTACGAGCAGTACTTC
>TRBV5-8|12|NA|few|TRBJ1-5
CASSLLNQPQHF
TGTGCCAGCAGCTTGCTCAATCAGCCCCAGCATTTT
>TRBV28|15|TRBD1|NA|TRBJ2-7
CASSFYPGQGYEQYF
TGTGCCAGCAGTTTCTACCCGGGACAGGGCTACGAGCAGTACTTC
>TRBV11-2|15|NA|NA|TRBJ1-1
CASSLLPGLGTEAFF
TGTGCCAGCAGCTTATTGCCCGGGTTGGGCACTGAAGCTTTCTTT
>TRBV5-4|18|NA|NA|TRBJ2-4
CASSLRDGGSLAKNIQYF
TGTGCCAGCAGCTTGCGTGACGGTGGGAGTCTAGCCAAAAACATTCAGTACTTC
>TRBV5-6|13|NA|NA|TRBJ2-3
CASSFGLPGARDF
TGTGCCAGCAGCTTCGGACTGCCGGGAGCTCGGGATTTT
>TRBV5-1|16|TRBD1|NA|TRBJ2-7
CASSSVLGTGGGEQYF
TGCGCCAGCAGCTCGGTACTAGGGACAGGGGGCGGCGAGCAGTACTTC
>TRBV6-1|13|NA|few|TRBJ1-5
CASSGEDTQPQHF
TGTGCCAGCAGTGGCGAGGATACACAGCCCCAGCATTTT
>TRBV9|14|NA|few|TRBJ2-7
CASSVALLGHEQYF
TGTGCCAGCAGCGTAGCTTTATTAGGGCACGAGCAGTACTTC
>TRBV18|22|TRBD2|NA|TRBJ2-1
CASSPGELGTVLAGAPYNEQFF
TGTGCCAGCTCACCCGGTGAGTTAGGGACAGTCTTAGCGGGAGCTCCCTACAATGAGCAGTTCTTC
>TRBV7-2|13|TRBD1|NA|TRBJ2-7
CASSPRQGDGQYF
TGTGCCAGCAGCCCACGACAGGGGGACGGGCAGTACTTC
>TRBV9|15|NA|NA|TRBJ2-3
CASSVGDWSTDTQYF
TGTGCCAGCAGCGTAGGGGACTGGAGCACAGATACGCAGTATTTT
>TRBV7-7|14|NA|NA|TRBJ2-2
CASSQGPFTGELFF
TGTGCTAGCAGCCAAGGACCGTTCACCGGGGAGCTGTTTTTT
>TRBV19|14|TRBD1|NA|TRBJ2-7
CASSIRDRGYEQYF
TGTGCCAGTAGTATCCGGGACAGGGGATACGAGCAGTACTTC
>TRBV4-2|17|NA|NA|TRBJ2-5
CASSQRGLFGTQETQYF
TGTGCCAGCAGCCAACGAGGACTATTCGGAACACAAGAGACCCAGTACTTC
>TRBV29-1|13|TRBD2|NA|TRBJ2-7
CSVLGGSSYEQYF
TGCAGCGTTTTGGGGGGGAGCTCCTACGAGCAGTACTTC
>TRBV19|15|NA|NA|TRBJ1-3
CASSIVSGPGNTIYF
TGTGCCAGTAGTATCGTATCGGGACCTGGAAACACCATATATTTT
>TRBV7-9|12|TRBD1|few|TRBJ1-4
CASSPPVGQRFF
TGTGCCAGCAGTCCGCCTGTGGGACAGCGTTTTTTT
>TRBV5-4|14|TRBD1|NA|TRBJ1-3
CASSRQGGGNTIYF
TGTGCCAGCAGCCGACAGGGAGGTGGAAACACCATATATTTT